The 15 T cell receptor beta chains in this list originate from one sample, sequenced in a study of OX40 agonist ivuxolimab in advanced cancers. Generated by immunoSEQ multiplex PCR, the TCRdb table keeps only in-frame clones and is missing some. The table shows 55,000 to 65,000 clones, with under 95% occurring only once. This specimen consisted of CD4+ or CD8+ T cells sorted from blood, obtained in a trial of the OX40 agonist ivuxolimab. Receptors were obtained from an adult with an advanced solid tumor such as melanoma, head and neck, liver or kidney cancer.

This clone was detected once. The chain carries TRBV12-5 and TRBJ1-1; D not certain. Germline CDR1 LGHNT, CDR2 FRNRAP. V was trimmed by 6 bases and J by 1 base, leaving 21 bases between them. This CDR3 comprises 17 residues. Written as DNA, the CDR3 is TGTGCTAGTGGACCAACCTCCCTGGGCAGAGAGAACACTGAAGCTTTCTTT. Translating gives CASGPTSLGRENTEAFF.

This rearrangement joins TRBV19 to TRBJ1-2; TRBD1 matches 11 bases. Unmatched junction bases numbered 6, after V lost 5 bases and J lost 7 bases. There are 14 residues in the CDR3. The germline V gene encodes CDR1 LNHDA and CDR2 SQIVND (reference sequence). CDR3: CASSSGQGDSGYTF. DNA of the CDR3: TGTGCCAGTAGTTCGGGACAGGGGGACTCTGGCTACACCTTC.

The chain links TRBV11-3 to TRBJ2-7; D is unclear. Germline CDR1 reads SGHNT; CDR2 reads YENEEA. The CDR3 is 13 residues long. V dropped 5 bases and J dropped 4 bases, with 12 bases sitting between them. CDR3 DNA sequence: TGTGCCAGCAGCCCCGCGGTGGCTTACGAGCAGTACTTC. Encoded protein: CASSPAVAYEQYF.

CDR3 sequence reads: CASSLAYRGNDYGYTF. CDR3 in DNA: TGTGCCAGCAGCTTAGCCTACAGGGGTAATGACTATGGCTACACCTTC. The V gene is TRBV7-2, the J gene TRBJ1-2; TRBD1 matches at 7 bases. This CDR3 comprises 16 residues. Germline V gene data show CDR1 as SGHTA and CDR2 as FQGNSA. V gave up 0 bases and J gave up 3 bases; unmatched junction bases: 7.

The rearrangement links TRBV12-5 to TRBJ2-7; no definite D call. The V gene lost 5 bases and the J gene lost 3 bases, with 5 bases spanning the gap. The CDR3 length is 11 residues. Germline CDR1 and CDR2: LGHNT and FRNRAP. The CDR3 sequence: CASGPRYEQYF. The CDR3 nucleotides read TGTGCTAGTGGTCCACGCTACGAGCAGTACTTC.

The chain links TRBV19 to TRBJ2-3; 7 nucleotides match TRBD1. J was trimmed by 4 bases and V by 7 bases; bases with no gene match: 11. Germline V CDR1 and CDR2: LNHDA, SQIVND (reference sequence). The CDR3 contains 15 residues. CDR3: CASTKGAARADTQYF. The CDR3, as DNA: TGTGCCAGTACCAAGGGGGCGGCACGGGCAGATACGCAGTATTTT.

In DNA, the CDR3 is TGCGCCAGCCAACCTATGACGGACGGGTACTCCTACGAGCAGTACTTC. It specifies CASQPMTDGYSYEQYF. The V and J genes are TRBV5-1 and TRBJ2-7, with D hard to call. The CDR3 loop spans 16 amino acids. V gave up 7 bases and J gave up 0 bases, with 20 bases separating them. Germline loops: CDR1 SGHRS, CDR2 YFSETQ.

The rearrangement uses TRBV6-5 and TRBJ1-1; possible D gene TRBD1, 5 bases. CDR1 and CDR2 (germline): MNHEY, SVGAGI. The CDR3 is 13 residues long. Trimming pared 7 bases from V and 1 base from J, leaving 10 bases between. CDR3 amino acids: CASNRIGNTEAFF. CDR3 in DNA: TGTGCCAGCAACAGGATAGGGAACACTGAAGCTTTCTTT.

This sequence joins TRBV6-4 and TRBJ2-1; D ambiguous. Germline V gene lookup returns CDR1 MRHNA and CDR2 SNTAGT. The CDR3 totals 16 residues. Deletions cut 2 bases from V and 2 bases from J, with 13 bases between. The CDR3 nucleotides are TGTGCCAGCAGTGACGCCACTGTCTTTCCCTACAATGAGCAGTTCTTC. Its translation is CASSDATVFPYNEQFF.

The rearrangement links TRBV29-1 to TRBJ2-1; D is tentatively TRBD1 or TRBD2 (5 bases each). Per germline, CDR1 SQVTM and CDR2 ANQGSEA. V shed 3 bases and J shed 2 bases, with 11 bases lying between them. The CDR3 spans 14 residues. The CDR3 region is CSVEIPGPYNEQFF. In DNA form, the CDR3 reads TGCAGCGTTGAGATCCCGGGGCCCTACAATGAGCAGTTCTTC.

The rearrangement joins TRBV10-3 to TRBJ1-1, with D perhaps TRBD1 (6 bases). The CDR3 totals 13 residues. From germline, CDR1 is ENHRY and CDR2 SYGVKD. V lost 10 bases and J lost 0, with 12 bases in between. CDR3 protein: CATQGTMNTEAFF. The CDR3 DNA reads TGTGCCACCCAGGGGACCATGAACACTGAAGCTTTCTTT.

The chain carries TRBV7-9 and TRBJ1-4, with 11 nucleotides matching TRBD1. V dropped 4 bases and J dropped 7; count of bases not matched to a gene: 14. The CDR3 is 18 residues long. Germline V gene sequence: CDR1 SEHNR, CDR2 FQNEAQ (reference sequence). The CDR3 spells CASSYGWTGGKLVEKLFF. CDR3 DNA: TGTGCCAGCAGCTATGGCTGGACAGGGGGCAAATTAGTTGAAAAACTGTTTTTT.

V and J are TRBV15 and TRBJ2-1; TRBD2 matches 10 bases. In germline, CDR1 is LNHNV, CDR2 YYDKDF (reference sequence). This CDR3 has 15 amino acids. Trimming took 1 base from V and 11 from J; bases not matched to a gene: 8. The CDR3, as DNA: TGTGCCACCAGCAGAGGACTAGCGGGCGCGGGTCAGCAGTTCTTC. Translation: CATSRGLAGAGQQFF. Together with reference TRBV15 and TRBJ2-1, the CDR3 gives the full variable domain: DAMVIQNPRYQVTQFGKPVTLSCSQTLNHNVMYWYQQKSSQAPKLLFHYYDKDFNNEADTPDNFQSRRPNTSFCFLDIRSPGLGDTAMYLCATSRGLAGAGQQFFGPGTRLTVL.

V gene TRBV7-2 combines with J gene TRBJ2-5, with TRBD1 identical over 7 bases. The J call may be incorrect, as the DNA end agrees better with TRBJ2-7. This CDR3 comprises 13 residues. The V gene's germline CDR1 is SGHTA and CDR2 FQGNSA. The CDR3 loop is CASSRDRTYEQYF. The CDR3 nucleotides read TGTGCCAGCAGCCGGGACAGAACCTACGAGCAGTACTTC.

The gene calls are TRBV6-1 and TRBJ2-1; 8 bases align to TRBD2. The CDR3 spans 15 residues. The ends lost 2 bases at V and 7 bases at J; junction bases unmatched: 7. Germline CDR1 is MNHNS and CDR2 is SASEGT. The CDR3 DNA sequence: TGTGCCAGCAGTGAAAGGGCGGGAGGAAGGAATGAGCAGTTCTTC. Translating gives CASSERAGGRNEQFF.